A single sample gave rise to the 18 T cell receptor beta chains below, sequenced in a study of cytomegalovirus exposure and HLA in healthy donors. The PCR contained 60 Vbeta and 13 Jbeta primers. The assay was immunoSEQ multiplex PCR, and TCRdb's table has in-frame clones only and misses some. The sample comprises more than 110,000 clones, roughly 75% of which are singletons, and approximately 2.1% rests with the top ten. The sequenced sample consisted of PBMCs. These receptors were obtained from a man aged 25 to 45 in good health and CMV-seronegative.

The chain employs TRBV28 and TRBJ1-1, with D possibly matching TRBD1 (5 bases). Germline V gives CDR1 MDHEN, CDR2 SYDVKM. V lost 1 base to trimming and J lost 1 base, with 10 bases between them. The length of the CDR3 is 15 residues. In nucleotides, the CDR3 is TGTGCCAGCAGTTTATTCGGCGGACAGAACACTGAAGCTTTCTTT. The encoded protein is CASSLFGGQNTEAFF.

J is TRBJ1-1 and V is TRBV28; 7 nucleotides line up with TRBD1. The CDR3 has 14 amino acids. The trim removed 8 bases at V and 0 bases at J, leaving 6 bases unmatched. Per germline, CDR1 MDHEN and CDR2 SYDVKM. CDR3 sequence (DNA): TGTGCCAGCGGATCGACAGGGATGAACACTGAAGCTTTCTTT. Its translation is CASGSTGMNTEAFF.

This clone was seen a few times. This sequence joins TRBV18 and TRBJ1-1; TRBD1 matches 7 bases. CDR1 KGHSH and CDR2 LQKENI come from the germline V gene. Losses at the gene ends were 4 bases for V and 3 bases for J; bases not matched to a gene: 2. The CDR3 consists of 13 residues. The CDR3 DNA reads as TGTGCCAGCTCACTTACAGGGGACACTGAAGCTTTCTTT. Protein sequence: CASSLTGDTEAFF.

This clone was seen only a few times. The V and J genes are TRBV5-1 and TRBJ2-7, with a tentative D call TRBD2 (6 bases). Germline-derived CDR1 and CDR2 are SGHRS and YFSETQ. Trimming stripped 1 base from V and 3 bases from J, with 14 bases between. The CDR3 consists of 15 residues. The chain's CDR3 is CASSLRRGLLYEQYF. DNA for the CDR3: TGCGCCAGCAGCTTGAGGCGGGGCCTCCTCTACGAGCAGTACTTC.

This chain connects TRBV23-1 to TRBJ2-7; 10 bases line up with TRBD1. TRBV23-1 falls under the ORF class, with uncertain function. This CDR3 comprises 15 residues. V trimming: 2 bases; J trimming: 5 bases; junction bases outside the gene matches: 6. CDR3 loop: CASSQPDRGLHEQYF. CDR3 DNA sequence: TGCGCCAGCAGTCAACCAGACAGGGGGCTCCACGAGCAGTACTTC.

The chain recombines TRBV5-1 with TRBJ2-1; 11 nucleotides line up with TRBD2. Per germline, CDR1 SGHRS and CDR2 YFSETQ. Unmatched junction bases numbered 4, after V lost 1 base and J lost 4 bases. The CDR3 length is 16 residues. The chain's CDR3 is CASSLSGTSGYNEQFF. CDR3 DNA sequence: TGCGCCAGCAGCTTGTCCGGGACTAGCGGTTACAATGAGCAGTTCTTC.

The chain carries TRBV4-1 and TRBJ2-7; 7 bases align to TRBD2. This CDR3 has 17 residues. The V and J ends lost 6 bases and 1 base, in that order; junction bases with no gene match: 15. Germline V gene lookup returns CDR1 MGHRA and CDR2 YSYEKL. The CDR3 is CASSPTFRDYQSYEQYF. In DNA, the CDR3 is TGCGCCAGCAGTCCTACATTCCGGGACTACCAGTCCTACGAGCAGTACTTC.

The rearrangement joins TRBV6-1 to TRBJ2-3; D might be TRBD1 (6 bases). Germline values: CDR1 MNHNS, CDR2 SASEGT. Trimming shortened V by 7 bases and J by 1 base, and 12 bases separated the two germline ends. The CDR3 sequence is 14 residues long. The CDR3 sequence is CASTLQGRTDTQYF. DNA of the CDR3: TGTGCCAGCACTTTACAGGGCCGCACAGATACGCAGTATTTT.

This sequence joins TRBV18 and TRBJ2-4; weak D call: TRBD2 (6 bases). Germline CDR1 is KGHSH and CDR2 is LQKENI. With 6 bases removed from V and 0 bases from J, the gap between germline ends came to 15 bases. This CDR3 region has 16 residues. The CDR3 reads CASSPGRTLAKNIQYF. The DNA of the CDR3 is TGTGCCAGCTCCCCGGGGAGGACCTTAGCCAAAAACATTCAGTACTTC.

This chain uses TRBV4-2 with TRBJ1-1; 8 bases are a match to TRBD1. The V and J ends lost 1 base and 1 base, in that order; junction bases with no gene match: 11. CDR3 length equals 18 residues. In germline, CDR1 is LGHNA, CDR2 YNFKEQ. The CDR3 nucleotides read TGTGCCAGCAGCCAAGGGTCCCAGGGGGCACCGGGGAACACTGAAGCTTTCTTT. It encodes CASSQGSQGAPGNTEAFF.

The chain is built from TRBV9 and TRBJ2-7; 7 nucleotides align to TRBD2. Trimming took 5 bases from V and 2 from J; bases not matched to a gene: 19. This CDR3 is 18 amino acids long. Germline-derived CDR1 and CDR2 are SGDLS and YYNGEE. The CDR3 coding sequence is TGTGCCAGCAGGGGCGATAAGACTAGCTCCATGACTACCTACGAGCAGTACTTC. Translated: CASRGDKTSSMTTYEQYF.

The chain joins TRBV6-5 to TRBJ2-7; a weak D match, TRBD1 (6 bases). The CDR3 is 14 amino acids. Per the germline V gene, CDR1 is MNHEY and CDR2 is SVGAGI. Trimming removed 4 bases at V and 0 bases at J, with 10 bases between. CDR3 coding DNA: TGTGCCAGCAGTTCCCTGACAGGCTCCTACGAGCAGTACTTC. As protein: CASSSLTGSYEQYF.

The chain carries TRBV19 and TRBJ2-7, with D unclear. The CDR3 loop spans 12 amino acids. The V end was cut by 5 bases, the J end by 5 bases, with 10 bases between. Germline CDR1 and CDR2: LNHDA and SQIVND (reference sequence). The CDR3 sequence is CASSRRVNEQYF. CDR3 DNA: TGTGCCAGTAGTCGCCGGGTCAACGAGCAGTACTTC.

The chain uses TRBV19 and TRBJ2-7; 11 bases agree with TRBD2. V lost 5 bases, J lost 4 bases, and 10 bases stayed unmatched. The CDR3 is 16 amino acids. Germline V gene sequence: CDR1 LNHDA, CDR2 SQIVND (reference sequence). The DNA of the CDR3 is TGTGCCAGTAGTTTCACACTAGCGGGGGCCATTTACGAGCAGTACTTC. Protein product: CASSFTLAGAIYEQYF.

The V and J genes are TRBV5-1 and TRBJ1-4; D is undetermined. The V end was cut by 0 bases, the J end by 5 bases, with 11 bases between. Per germline, CDR1 SGHRS and CDR2 YFSETQ. The CDR3 sequence is 15 residues long. The CDR3 here is CASSLAGVLNEKLFF. The CDR3, as DNA: TGCGCCAGCAGCTTGGCCGGGGTTTTGAATGAAAAACTGTTTTTT.

Notes on this clone: One junction end does not reproduce the germline sequence, and a read error may be involved. The V and J genes are TRBV19 and TRBJ1-5; perhaps TRBD1 as D (5 bases). Germline V gene sequence: CDR1 LNHDA, CDR2 SQIVND (reference sequence). The CDR3 totals 15 residues. The CDR3 loop reads CASSERVDRNQPQNF. The CDR3 DNA reads as TGTGCCAGTAGCGAAAGAGTAGACAGAAATCAGCCCCAGAATTTT. Based on the CDR3 plus reference TRBV19 and TRBJ1-5, the full variable domain is DGGITQSPKYLFRKEGQNVTLSCEQNLNHDAMYWYRQDPGQGLRLIYYSQIVNDFQKGDIAEGYSVSREKKESFPLTVTSAQKNPTAFYLCASSERVDRNQPQNFGDGTRLSIL.

Details on this clone: Other DNA sequences in the same sample also yield this CDR3. The chain has TRBV7-9 and TRBJ1-5; TRBD1 might be the D (6 bases). The length of the CDR3 is 14 residues. Trimming stripped 1 base from V and 4 bases from J, with 8 bases between. Germline assignment: CDR1 SEHNR and CDR2 FQNEAQ (reference sequence). The DNA of the CDR3 is TGTGCCAGCAGCTTAGGGGGGCGAAATCAGCCCCAGCATTTT. It is translated as CASSLGGRNQPQHF.

This clone showed up just a few times. This chain uses TRBV6-6 with TRBJ2-7, with 7 bases lining up with TRBD1. The CDR3 is 15 amino acids. V shed 2 bases, J shed 1 base, and the junction held 5 bases outside the gene matches. The V gene's germline CDR1 is MNHNY and CDR2 SVGAGI (reference sequence). The CDR3 region is CASSYNPTGSYEQYF. The CDR3 DNA follows: TGTGCCAGCAGTTACAATCCGACAGGGTCCTACGAGCAGTACTTC.